The clone carrying this T cell receptor (beta chain) was observed a handful of times. Its specificity is unknown. Together with a sample-barcoded 5' primer, a J-beta primer mix was included in a second PCR lasting about 6 to 11 cycles. Carrying 12 random nucleotides, a template-switch adaptor labeled each individual cDNA molecule. MiXCR, run by TCRdb on the 5' RACE reads, gives a single entry per CDR3 protein. The sample consists of over 1.5 million distinct CDR3 sequences, less than 50% of them appearing once. The data derive from a study of blood T cells in healthy people across ages. Study findings and constraints: Donors of long life had a larger count of naive CD4+ cells and greater diversity than aged donors.

The sample consisted of blood. This clonotype was sampled from a woman aged 35 to 49 in good health.

Here the CDR3 DNA reads TGTGCCAGCAGCCCGAGAGATCAGCCCCAGCATTTT. This sequence encodes CASSPRDQPQHF. The J gene is TRBJ1-5, the V gene TRBV7-2; D is undetermined. The length of the CDR3 is 12 residues. Germline V gene sequence: CDR1 SGHTA, CDR2 FQGNSA. V lost 5 bases to trimming and J lost 5 bases, with 7 bases between them. The full variable domain, with the rest looked up from reference TRBV7-2 and TRBJ1-5, is GAGVSQSPSNKVTEKGKDVELRCDPISGHTALYWYRQSLGQGLEFLIYFQGNSAPDKSGLPSDRFSAERTGGSVSTLTIQRTQQEDSAVYLCASSPRDQPQHFGDGTRLSIL.